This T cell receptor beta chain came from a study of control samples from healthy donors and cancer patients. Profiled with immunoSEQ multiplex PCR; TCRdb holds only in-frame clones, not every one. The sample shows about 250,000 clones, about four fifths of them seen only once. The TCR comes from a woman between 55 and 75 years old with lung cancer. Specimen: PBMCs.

The CDR3 DNA sequence: TGTGCCAGCAGACCCGCCCGGGACAGGCGTATTGGTGGCTACACCTTC. Protein sequence: CASRPARDRRIGGYTF. The rearrangement uses TRBV21-1 and TRBJ1-2; the table's D call TRBD1 went unverified against the DNA. TRBV21-1 is assigned pseudogene status. CDR3 length: 16 residues.